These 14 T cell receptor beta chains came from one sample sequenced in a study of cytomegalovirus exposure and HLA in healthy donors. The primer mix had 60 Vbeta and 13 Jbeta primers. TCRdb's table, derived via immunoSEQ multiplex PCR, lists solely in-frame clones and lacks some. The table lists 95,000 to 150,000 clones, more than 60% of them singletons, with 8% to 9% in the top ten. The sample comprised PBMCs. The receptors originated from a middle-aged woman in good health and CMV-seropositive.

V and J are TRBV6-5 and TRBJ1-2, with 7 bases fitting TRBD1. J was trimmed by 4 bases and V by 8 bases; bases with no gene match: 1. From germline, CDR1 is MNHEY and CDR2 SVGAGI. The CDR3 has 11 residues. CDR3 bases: TGTGCCAGCCAGGGGGTCTATGGCTACACCTTC. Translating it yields CASQGVYGYTF.

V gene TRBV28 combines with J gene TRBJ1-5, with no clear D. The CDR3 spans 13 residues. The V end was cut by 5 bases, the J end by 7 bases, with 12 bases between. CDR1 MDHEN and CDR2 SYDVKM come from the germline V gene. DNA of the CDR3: TGTGCCAGCAGTCCCCTCCCGGGGCAGCCCCAGCATTTT. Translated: CASSPLPGQPQHF.

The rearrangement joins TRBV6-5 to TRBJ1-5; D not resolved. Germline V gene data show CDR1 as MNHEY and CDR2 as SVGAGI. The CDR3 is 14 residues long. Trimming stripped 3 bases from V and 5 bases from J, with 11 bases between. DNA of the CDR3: TGTGCCAGCAGTTATAACGCGGCGTATCAGCCCCAGCATTTT. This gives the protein CASSYNAAYQPQHF.

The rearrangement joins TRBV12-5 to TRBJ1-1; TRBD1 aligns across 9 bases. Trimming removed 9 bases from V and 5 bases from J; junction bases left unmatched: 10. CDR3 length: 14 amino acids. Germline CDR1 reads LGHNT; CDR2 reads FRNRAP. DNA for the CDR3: TGTGCTAGCCTCTTCGACAGGGGGTGGACTGAAGCTTTCTTT. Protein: CASLFDRGWTEAFF.

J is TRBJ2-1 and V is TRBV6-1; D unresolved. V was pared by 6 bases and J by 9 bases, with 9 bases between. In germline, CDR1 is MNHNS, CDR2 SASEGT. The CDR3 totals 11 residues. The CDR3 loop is CASSQAREQFF. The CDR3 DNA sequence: TGTGCCAGCAGCCAAGCTCGTGAGCAGTTCTTC.

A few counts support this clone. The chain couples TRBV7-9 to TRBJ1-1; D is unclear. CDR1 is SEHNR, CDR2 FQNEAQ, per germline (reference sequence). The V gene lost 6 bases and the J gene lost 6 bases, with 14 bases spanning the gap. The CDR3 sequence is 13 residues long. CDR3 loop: CASSRDEVAEAFF. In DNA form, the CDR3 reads TGTGCCAGCAGTCGAGATGAGGTGGCTGAAGCTTTCTTT.

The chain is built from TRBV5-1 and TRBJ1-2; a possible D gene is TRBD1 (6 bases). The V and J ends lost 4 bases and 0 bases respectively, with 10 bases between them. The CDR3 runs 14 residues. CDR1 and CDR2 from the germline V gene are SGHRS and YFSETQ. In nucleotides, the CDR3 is TGCGCCAGCAGCATCCAGGGGACTAACTATGGCTACACCTTC. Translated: CASSIQGTNYGYTF.

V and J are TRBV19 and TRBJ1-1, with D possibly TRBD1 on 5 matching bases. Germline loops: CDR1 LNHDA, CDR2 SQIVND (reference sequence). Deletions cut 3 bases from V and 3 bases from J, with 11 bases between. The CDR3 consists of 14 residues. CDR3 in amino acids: CASSMQGRDTEAFF. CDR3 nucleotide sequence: TGTGCCAGTAGTATGCAGGGTCGTGACACTGAAGCTTTCTTT.

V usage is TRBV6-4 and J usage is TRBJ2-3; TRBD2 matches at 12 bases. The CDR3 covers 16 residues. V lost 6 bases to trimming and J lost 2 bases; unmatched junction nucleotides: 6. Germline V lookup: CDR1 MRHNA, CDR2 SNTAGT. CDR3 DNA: TGTGCCAGCAGCCAACTAGCGGGGGGAGACACAGATACGCAGTATTTT. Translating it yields CASSQLAGGDTDTQYF.

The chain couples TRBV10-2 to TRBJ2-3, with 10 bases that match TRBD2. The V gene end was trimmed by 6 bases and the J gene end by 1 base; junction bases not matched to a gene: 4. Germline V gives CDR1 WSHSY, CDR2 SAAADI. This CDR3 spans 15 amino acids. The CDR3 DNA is TGCGCCAGCAGGATAACTAGCGGGGGCACAGATACGCAGTATTTT. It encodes CASRITSGGTDTQYF.

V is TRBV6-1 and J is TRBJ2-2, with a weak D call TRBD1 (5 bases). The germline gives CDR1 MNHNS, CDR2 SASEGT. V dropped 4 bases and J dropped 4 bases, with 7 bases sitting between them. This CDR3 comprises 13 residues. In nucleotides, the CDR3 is TGTGCCAGCAGTGGACAGCTCACCGGGGAGCTGTTTTTT. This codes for CASSGQLTGELFF.

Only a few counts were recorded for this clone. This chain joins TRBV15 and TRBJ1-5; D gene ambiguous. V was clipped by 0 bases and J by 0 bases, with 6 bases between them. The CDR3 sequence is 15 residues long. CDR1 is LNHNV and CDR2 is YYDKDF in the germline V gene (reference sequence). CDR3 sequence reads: CATSRERISNQPQHF. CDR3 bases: TGTGCCACCAGCAGAGAGAGAATTAGCAATCAGCCCCAGCATTTT.

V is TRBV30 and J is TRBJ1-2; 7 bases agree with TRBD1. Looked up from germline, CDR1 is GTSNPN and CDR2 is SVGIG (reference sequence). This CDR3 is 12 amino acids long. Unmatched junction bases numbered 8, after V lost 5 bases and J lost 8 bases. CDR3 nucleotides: TGTGCCTGGGGGGACAGTTGGAGAGGCTACACCTTC. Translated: CAWGDSWRGYTF.

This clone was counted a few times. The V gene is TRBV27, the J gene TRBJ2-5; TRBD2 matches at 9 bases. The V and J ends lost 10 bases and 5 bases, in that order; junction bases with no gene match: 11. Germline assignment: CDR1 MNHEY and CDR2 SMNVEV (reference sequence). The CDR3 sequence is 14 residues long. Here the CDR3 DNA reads TGTGCCACCCGTCCCCTAGCGGGGAGGGAGACCCAGTACTTC. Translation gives CATRPLAGRETQYF.